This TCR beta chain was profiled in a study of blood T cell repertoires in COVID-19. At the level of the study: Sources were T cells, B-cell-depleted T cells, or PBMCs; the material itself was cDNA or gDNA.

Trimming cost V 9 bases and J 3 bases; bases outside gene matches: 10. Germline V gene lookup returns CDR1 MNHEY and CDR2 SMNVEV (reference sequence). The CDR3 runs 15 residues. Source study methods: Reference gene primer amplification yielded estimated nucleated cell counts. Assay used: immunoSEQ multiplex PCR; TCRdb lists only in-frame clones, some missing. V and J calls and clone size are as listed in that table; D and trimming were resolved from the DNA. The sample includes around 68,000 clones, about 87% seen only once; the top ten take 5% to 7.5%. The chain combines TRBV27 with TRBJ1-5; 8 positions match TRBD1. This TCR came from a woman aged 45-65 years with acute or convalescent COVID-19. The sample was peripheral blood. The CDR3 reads CASREWGQANQPQHF. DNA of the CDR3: TGTGCCAGTCGGGAGTGGGGACAGGCCAATCAGCCCCAGCATTTT.